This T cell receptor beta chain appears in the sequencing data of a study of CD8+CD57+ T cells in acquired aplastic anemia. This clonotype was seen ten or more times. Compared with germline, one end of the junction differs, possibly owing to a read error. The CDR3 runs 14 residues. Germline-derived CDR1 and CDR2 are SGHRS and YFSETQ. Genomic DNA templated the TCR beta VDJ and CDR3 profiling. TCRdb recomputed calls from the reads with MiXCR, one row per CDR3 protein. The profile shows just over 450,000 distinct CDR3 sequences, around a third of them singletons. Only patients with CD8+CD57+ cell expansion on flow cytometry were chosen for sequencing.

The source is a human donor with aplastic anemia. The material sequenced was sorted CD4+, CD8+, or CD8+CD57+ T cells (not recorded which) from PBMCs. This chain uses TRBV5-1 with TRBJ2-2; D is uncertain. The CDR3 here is CASSLGQNTGELFF. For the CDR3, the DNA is TGTGCCAGCAGCTTAGGGCAGAACACCGGGGAGCTGTTTTTT.